This T cell receptor beta chain was captured in a study of identical twins. Study results and caveats: Invariant MAIT and iNKT cells are populations that could partly confound zero-insertion analyses. The abundant beta clonotypes from cord blood had fewer insertions, and memory repertoires had none of this.

Germline CDR1 is MNHNS and CDR2 is SASEGT. The CDR3 has 14 residues. V gave up 2 bases and J gave up 6 bases; unmatched junction bases: 5. In TCRdb, the 5' RACE reads were re-called with MiXCR into one record per CDR3 protein. This table holds 450,000 to 650,000 distinct CDR3 sequences, just under 10% found once. This clonotype has a count of ten or more. Its antigen is unknown. This same sample was also part of a study on yellow fever vaccine responses in identical twins.

This TCR was sampled from a woman under 30 in good health. Material for sequencing was PBMCs. The chain joins TRBV6-1 to TRBJ2-7, with 9 bases fitting TRBD1. The CDR3 DNA is TGTGCCAGCAGTGAAACCGGGACAGGGCTCGAGCAGTACTTC. It codes for CASSETGTGLEQYF.